The clone carrying this T cell receptor (beta chain) was counted at least ten times. The entry originates in a study of CD8+CD57+ T cells in acquired aplastic anemia. Study-wide background: Mean read depth for CD4+ cells from healthy donors was some 11 million.

Using genomic DNA as the template, TCR beta VDJ and CDR3 profiling was carried out. TCRdb reanalysed the reads using MiXCR and keeps one entry per CDR3 protein. This table holds 350,000 to 450,000 distinct CDR3 sequences, 55% to 75% found once. The germline CDR1 and CDR2 sequences are DFQATT and SNEGSKA (reference sequence). The length of the CDR3 is 13 residues. V lost 3 bases and J lost 6; bases outside the gene matches: 6. The source material was sorted CD4+, CD8+, or CD8+CD57+ T cells (not recorded which) from PBMCs. This TCR derives from a human donor in good health, serving as a control. The chain has TRBV20-1 and TRBJ2-7; 9 nucleotides agree with TRBD1. The CDR3 nucleotides are TGCAGTGCTAGCTCGGGACAGGGCTCCGAGCAGTACTTC. Translation gives CSASSGQGSEQYF.